The subject of this entry is one T cell receptor (beta chain). Its antigen remains undetermined. Base-call qualities are not available, and no considerably larger clone is one nucleotide away. The data were obtained in a study of response to subunit inactivated influenza vaccine (dated by TCRdb to between 2018 and 2020). With respect to the entire study: Deep quantitative T cell receptor repertoire profiling was used in the study to track responses to a trivalent subunit inactivated influenza vaccine. Here is what the overall study found, with its caveats: The authors suggested that each seasonal influenza vaccination may recruit only a limited number of new T cells.

The germline V gene supplies CDR1 LGHNA and CDR2 YSLEER. The CDR3 spans 15 residues, from the cysteine through the phenylalanine. CDR3 DNA is the only sequence kept; it has 45 bases, read in frame from the first base. For this chain, trimming is 0 bases at the V end and 6 bases at the J end, and the number of junction bases without a gene match is 6. The receptor library was made with RT-PCR. Sequencing used an Illumina HiSeq 2500. TCRdb passed the public sequencing reads through fastp at Q25 and MiXCR, retaining productive beta sequences. Every CDR3 protein is listed once, alongside the most common genes and DNA of its rows. The sample yields 800,000 to 1,000,000 distinct CDR3 sequences; roughly 20% were counted once. The ten most abundant clones make up about 10% of the sample.

The receptor comes from a man aged 50 or older who received an inactivated influenza vaccine. Donor details come from another sample of the same person, matched by shared clones. Specimen: PBMCs from blood, collected more than 4 days after vaccination. Recombination joined TRBV4-3 with TRBJ2-3; 7 junctional bases match TRBD1. The nucleotide sequence reads TGCGCCAGCAGCCAAGACGCGTTGGACAGGGATACGCAGTATTTT. This codes for CASSQDALDRDTQYF.